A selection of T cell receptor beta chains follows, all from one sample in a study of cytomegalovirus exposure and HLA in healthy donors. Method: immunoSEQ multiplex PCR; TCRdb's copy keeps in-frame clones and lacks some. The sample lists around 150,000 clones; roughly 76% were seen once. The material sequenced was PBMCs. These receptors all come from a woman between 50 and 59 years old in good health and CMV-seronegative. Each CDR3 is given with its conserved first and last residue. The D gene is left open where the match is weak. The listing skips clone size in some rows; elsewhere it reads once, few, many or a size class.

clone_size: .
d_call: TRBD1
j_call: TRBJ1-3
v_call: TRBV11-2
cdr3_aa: CASQGVAGNTIYF
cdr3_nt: TGTGCCAGCCAGGGGGTAGCTGGAAACACCATATATTTT

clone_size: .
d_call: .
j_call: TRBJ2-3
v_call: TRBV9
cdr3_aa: CASSVVGPTDTQYF
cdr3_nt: TGTGCCAGCAGCGTAGTTGGGCCCACCGATACGCAGTATTTT

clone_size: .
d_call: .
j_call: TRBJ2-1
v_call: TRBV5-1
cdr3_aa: CASSLEPGFYNEQFF
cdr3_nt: TGCGCCAGCAGCTTGGAGCCAGGGTTCTACAATGAGCAGTTCTTC

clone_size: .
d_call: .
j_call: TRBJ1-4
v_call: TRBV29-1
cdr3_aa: CSAFLREATNEKLFF
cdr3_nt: TGCAGCGCCTTTCTGAGAGAGGCAACTAATGAAAAACTGTTTTTT

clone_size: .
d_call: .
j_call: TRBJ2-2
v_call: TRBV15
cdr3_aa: CATSSSRGTGELFF
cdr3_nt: TGTGCCACCAGCAGTTCCAGGGGTACCGGGGAGCTGTTTTTT

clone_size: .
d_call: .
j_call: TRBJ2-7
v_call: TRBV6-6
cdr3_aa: CASSSEGSAYEQYF
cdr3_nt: TGTGCCAGCAGCTCGGAGGGGAGCGCCTACGAGCAGTACTTC

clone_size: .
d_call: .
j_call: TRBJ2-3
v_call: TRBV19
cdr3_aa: CASSRDYTDTQYF
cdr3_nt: TGTGCCAGTAGTCGGGATTACACAGATACGCAGTATTTT

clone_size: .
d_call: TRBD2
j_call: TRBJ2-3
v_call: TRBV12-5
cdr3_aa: CASGLGLAGATDTQYF
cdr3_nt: TGTGCTAGTGGTTTAGGACTAGCGGGGGCCACAGATACGCAGTATTTT

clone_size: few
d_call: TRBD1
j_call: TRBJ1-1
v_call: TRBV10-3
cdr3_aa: CAISVGQLDRGTEAFF
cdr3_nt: TGTGCCATCAGTGTGGGCCAATTAGACAGGGGGACTGAAGCTTTCTTT

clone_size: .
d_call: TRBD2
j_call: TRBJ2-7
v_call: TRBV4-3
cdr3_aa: CASSQATSGGAPYEQYF
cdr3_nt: TGCGCCAGCAGCCAAGCGACTAGCGGGGGGGCCCCCTACGAGCAGTACTTC

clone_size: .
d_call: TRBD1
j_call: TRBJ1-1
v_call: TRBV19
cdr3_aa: CASSNTGDTEAFF
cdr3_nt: TGTGCCAGTAGTAATACAGGGGACACTGAAGCTTTCTTT

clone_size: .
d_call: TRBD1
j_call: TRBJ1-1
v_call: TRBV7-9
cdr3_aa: CASSARQGSNTEAFF
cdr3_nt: TGTGCCAGCAGCGCCCGACAGGGATCGAACACTGAAGCTTTCTTT

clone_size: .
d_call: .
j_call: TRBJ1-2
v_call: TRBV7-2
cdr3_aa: CASSRSQGLDGYTF
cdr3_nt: TGTGCCAGCAGTCGATCACAGGGTTTGGATGGCTACACCTTC

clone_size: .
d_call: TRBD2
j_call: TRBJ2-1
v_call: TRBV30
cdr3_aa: CGGLGGGPREQLF
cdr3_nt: TGTGGGGGGTTGGGGGGAGGGCCCAGGGAGCAGCTCTTC

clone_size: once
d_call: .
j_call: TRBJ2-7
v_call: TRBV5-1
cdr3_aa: CASSLGGNSYEQYF
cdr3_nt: TGCGCCAGCAGCTTAGGAGGGAATTCCTACGAGCAGTACTTC

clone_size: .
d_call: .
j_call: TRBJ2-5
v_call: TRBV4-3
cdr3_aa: CASSQAGGSQYF
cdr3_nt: TGCGCCAGCAGCCAAGCCGGGGGTTCCCAGTACTTC

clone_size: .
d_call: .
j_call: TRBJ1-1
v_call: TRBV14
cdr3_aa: CASSQSRPGDTFF
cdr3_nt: TGTGCCAGCAGCCAAAGCCGTCCAGGGGATACTTTCTTT

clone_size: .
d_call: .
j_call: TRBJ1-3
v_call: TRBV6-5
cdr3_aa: CASSRSGRLRNTIYF
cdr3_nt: TGTGCCAGCAGTCGATCCGGGAGGCTTAGAAACACCATATATTTT

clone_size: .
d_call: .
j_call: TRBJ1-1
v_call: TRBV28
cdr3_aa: CASSGQGGWNTEAFF
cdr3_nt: TGTGCCAGCAGTGGGCAGGGAGGGTGGAACACTGAAGCTTTCTTT

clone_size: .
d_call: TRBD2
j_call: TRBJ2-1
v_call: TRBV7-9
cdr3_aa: CASSSSGSGSFSEQFF
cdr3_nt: TGTGCCAGCAGCTCCTCGGGTAGCGGGAGTTTTAGTGAGCAGTTCTTC

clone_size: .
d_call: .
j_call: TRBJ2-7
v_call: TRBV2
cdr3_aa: CASRLGGDTYEQYF
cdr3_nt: TGTGCCAGCAGATTAGGGGGGGACACCTACGAGCAGTACTTC

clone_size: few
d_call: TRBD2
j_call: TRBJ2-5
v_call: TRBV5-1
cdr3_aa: CASSLGVVAGGSQETQYF
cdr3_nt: TGCGCCAGCAGCTTGGGGGTAGTAGCGGGGGGAAGCCAAGAGACCCAGTACTTC

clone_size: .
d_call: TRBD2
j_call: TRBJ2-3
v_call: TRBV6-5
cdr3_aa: CASSLRGGSTDTQYF
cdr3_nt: TGTGCCAGCAGCTTACGGGGGGGTAGCACAGATACGCAGTATTTT

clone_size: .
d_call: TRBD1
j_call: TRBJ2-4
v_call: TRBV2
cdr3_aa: CASTGQGNIQYF
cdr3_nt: TGTGCCAGCACGGGACAGGGGAACATTCAGTACTTC

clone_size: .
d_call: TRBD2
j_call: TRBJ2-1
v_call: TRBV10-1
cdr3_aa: CASSELAGGLYNEQFF
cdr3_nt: TGCGCCAGCAGTGAACTAGCGGGAGGGCTTTACAATGAGCAGTTCTTC

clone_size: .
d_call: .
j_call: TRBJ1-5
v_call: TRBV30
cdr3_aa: CAWTNQLSNQPQHF
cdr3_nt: TGTGCCTGGACCAACCAACTTAGCAATCAGCCCCAGCATTTT

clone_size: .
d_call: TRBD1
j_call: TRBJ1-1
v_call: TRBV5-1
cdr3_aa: CASSARQGELAEAFF
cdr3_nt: TGCGCCAGCAGCGCCAGACAGGGGGAGTTGGCTGAAGCTTTCTTT

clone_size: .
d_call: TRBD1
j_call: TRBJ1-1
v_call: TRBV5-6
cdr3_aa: CASSFYFTGVGERTEAFF
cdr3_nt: TGTGCCAGCAGCTTTTACTTTACAGGGGTAGGGGAGCGCACTGAAGCTTTCTTT

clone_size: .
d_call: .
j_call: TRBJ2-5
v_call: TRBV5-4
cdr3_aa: CANTEKLRDQYF
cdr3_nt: TGTGCCAACACCGAAAAGCTCCGGGACCAGTACTTC

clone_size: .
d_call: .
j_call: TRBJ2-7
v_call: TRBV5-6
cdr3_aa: CASSTGLTYEQHF
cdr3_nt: TGTGCCAGCAGTACAGGGTTAACCTACGAGCAGCACTTC

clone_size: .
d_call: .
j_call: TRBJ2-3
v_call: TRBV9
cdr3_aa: CASSVEWGLGDTQYF
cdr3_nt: TGTGCCAGCAGCGTAGAGTGGGGGCTGGGAGATACGCAGTATTTT

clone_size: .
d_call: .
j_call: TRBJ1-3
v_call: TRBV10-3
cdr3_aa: CAIRTFLTESSGNTIYF
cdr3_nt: TGTGCCATCAGGACCTTTTTGACAGAGAGCTCTGGAAACACCATATATTTT

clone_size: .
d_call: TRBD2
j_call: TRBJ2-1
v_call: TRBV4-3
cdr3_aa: CASSQASGRHNEQFF
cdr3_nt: TGCGCCAGCAGCCAAGCTAGCGGGAGGCACAATGAGCAGTTCTTC

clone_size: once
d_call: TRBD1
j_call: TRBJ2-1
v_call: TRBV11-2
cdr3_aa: CASSLIGGTGEEQFF
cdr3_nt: TGTGCCAGCAGCTTGATTGGGGGCACAGGGGAGGAGCAGTTCTTC

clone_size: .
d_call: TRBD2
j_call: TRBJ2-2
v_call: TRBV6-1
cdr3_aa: CASSEEASGRTGELFF
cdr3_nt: TGTGCCAGCAGTGAAGAGGCTAGCGGGCGCACCGGGGAGCTGTTTTTT

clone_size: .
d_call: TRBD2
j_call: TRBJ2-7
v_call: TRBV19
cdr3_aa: CASSISSGRASEQYF
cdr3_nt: TGTGCCAGTAGTATCTCTAGCGGGAGGGCGAGCGAGCAGTACTTC

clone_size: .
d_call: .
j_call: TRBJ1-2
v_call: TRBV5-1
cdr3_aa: CASRGGTGSNYGYTF
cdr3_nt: TGCGCCAGCAGGGGCGGGACTGGGTCTAACTATGGCTACACCTTC

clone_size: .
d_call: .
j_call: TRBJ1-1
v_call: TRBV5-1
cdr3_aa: CASSLDVPTGWNTEAFF
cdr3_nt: TGCGCCAGCAGCTTGGATGTGCCAACCGGTTGGAACACTGAAGCTTTCTTT

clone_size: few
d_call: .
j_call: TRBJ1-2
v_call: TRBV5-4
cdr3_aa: CASSWGVTNGYTF
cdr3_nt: TGTGCCAGCAGCTGGGGGGTAACTAATGGCTACACCTTC

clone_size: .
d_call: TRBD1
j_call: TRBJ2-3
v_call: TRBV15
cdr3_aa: CATSPRDSGSTDTQYF
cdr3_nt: TGTGCCACCAGTCCCCGGGACAGCGGAAGCACAGATACGCAGTATTTT

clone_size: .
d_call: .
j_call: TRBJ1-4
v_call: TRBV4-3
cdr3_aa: CASSQGAGGGSEKLFF
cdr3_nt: TGCGCCAGCAGCCAAGGGGCCGGGGGGGGTAGTGAAAAACTGTTTTTT

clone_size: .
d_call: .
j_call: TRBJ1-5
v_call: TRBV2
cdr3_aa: CASAVGRDQPQHF
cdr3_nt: TGTGCCAGCGCCGTTGGGAGAGATCAGCCCCAGCATTTT

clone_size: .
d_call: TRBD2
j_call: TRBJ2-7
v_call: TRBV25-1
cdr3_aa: CASSDPVTSGGFCYEQYF
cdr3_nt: TGTGCCAGCAGTGATCCTGTCACTAGCGGTGGGTTCTGCTACGAGCAGTACTTC

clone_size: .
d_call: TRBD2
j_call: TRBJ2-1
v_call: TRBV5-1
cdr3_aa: CASSLEAGVSEQFF
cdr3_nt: TGCGCCAGCAGCCTTGAAGCGGGGGTGAGTGAGCAGTTCTTC

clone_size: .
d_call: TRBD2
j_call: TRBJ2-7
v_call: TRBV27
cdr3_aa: CASSTSGTSGYEQYF
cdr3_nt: TGTGCCAGCAGTACATCCGGGACTAGCGGTTACGAGCAGTACTTC

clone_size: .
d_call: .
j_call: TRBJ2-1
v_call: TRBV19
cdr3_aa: CASSKGITRDEQFF
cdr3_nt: TGTGCCAGTAGTAAGGGTATCACGCGGGATGAGCAGTTCTTC

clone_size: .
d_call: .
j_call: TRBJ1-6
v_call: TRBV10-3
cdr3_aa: CAISEQKGADSPLHF
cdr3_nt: TGTGCCATCAGTGAACAGAAAGGGGCCGATTCACCCCTCCACTTT

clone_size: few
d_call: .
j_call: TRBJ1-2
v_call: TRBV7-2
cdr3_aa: CASSLVPAREGVGYTF
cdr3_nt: TGTGCCAGCAGCTTAGTCCCCGCCAGGGAAGGGGTTGGCTACACCTTC

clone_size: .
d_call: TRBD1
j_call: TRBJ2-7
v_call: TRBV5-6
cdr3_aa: CWGTGAYEQYF
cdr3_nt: TGTTGGGGGACAGGTGCCTACGAGCAGTACTTC

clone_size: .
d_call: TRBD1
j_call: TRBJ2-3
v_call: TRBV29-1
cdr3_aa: CSVGQGNTDTQYF
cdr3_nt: TGCAGCGTTGGACAGGGAAACACAGATACGCAGTATTTT